The 11 T cell receptor beta chains given below trace back to one sample, sequenced in a study of blood T cells in healthy people across ages. A sample-barcoded 5' primer and a J-beta primer mix were used in a second PCR of about 7 to 12 cycles. One entry per CDR3 protein results from TCRdb running MiXCR on the 5' RACE reads. In the table there are 1.5 million to 2 million distinct CDR3 sequences, about 31% of which are singletons. The sequenced sample was blood. Receptor source: a woman aged 25-40 years in good health.

This sequence joins TRBV27 and TRBJ2-1; 7 bases align to TRBD2. The CDR3 is 17 amino acids. Germline loops: CDR1 MNHEY, CDR2 SMNVEV (reference sequence). V shed 5 bases and J 4 bases; nucleotides not matched to a gene: 14. CDR3: CASSPSPGLNLYNEQFF. The CDR3, as DNA: TGTGCCAGCAGTCCCTCGCCGGGACTAAATCTTTACAATGAGCAGTTCTTC.

J is TRBJ2-7 and V is TRBV7-9; 9 bases line up with TRBD2. The CDR3 runs to 15 residues. V shed 4 bases and J 3 bases; nucleotides not matched to a gene: 7. Germline lookup yields CDR1 SEHNR and CDR2 FQNEAQ (reference sequence). In DNA form, the CDR3 reads TGTGCCAGCAGCTCCCCACAGCGGGGGGTCTACGAGCAGTACTTC. Protein: CASSSPQRGVYEQYF.

A note on this clonotype: The junction does not match germline at one end; this may be a read error. The rearrangement uses TRBV4-1 and TRBJ2-1, with 9 bases lining up with TRBD2. The CDR3 runs 16 residues. Germline V gene data show CDR1 as MGHRA and CDR2 as YSYEKL. The CDR3 is CASSPMGTSSHNEQFF. CDR3 nucleotides: TGCGCCAGCAGTCCTATGGGGACTAGCTCCCACAATGAGCAGTTCTTC.

The chain recombines TRBV6-5 with TRBJ2-1; a weak D match, TRBD2 (5 bases). V lost 6 bases and J lost 4, with 10 bases in between. CDR1 and CDR2 from the germline V gene are MNHEY and SVGAGI. This CDR3 has 13 residues. The CDR3 DNA reads as TGTGCCAGCAGGGCGGGTACATACAATGAGCAGTTCTTC. Its protein product is CASRAGTYNEQFF.

This clonotype was observed a few times. This chain connects TRBV20-1 to TRBJ1-2, with 9 nucleotides matching TRBD1. This CDR3 region has 14 residues. J gave up 5 bases and V 5 bases, and 9 bases lay outside the gene matches. Germline V gene sequence: CDR1 DFQATT, CDR2 SNEGSKA (reference sequence). CDR3 nucleotide sequence: TGCAGTGCTGGGCTTCCGGGACAGGGATATGGCTACACCTTC. Its protein is CSAGLPGQGYGYTF.

Only a few counts were recorded for this clonotype. The chain is built from TRBV7-2 and TRBJ1-2; no reliable D call. The CDR3 spans 14 residues. Germline V gene lookup returns CDR1 SGHTA and CDR2 FQGNSA. The germline V and J ends were trimmed by 5 bases and 2 bases, with 12 bases remaining between them. CDR3 bases: TGTGCCAGCAGCCAAGTAACACAAAACTATGGCTACACCTTC. This sequence encodes CASSQVTQNYGYTF.

The chain recombines TRBV4-1 with TRBJ2-5; D possibly corresponds to TRBD2 (7 bases). Germline V gives CDR1 MGHRA, CDR2 YSYEKL. The germline V and J ends were trimmed by 0 bases and 4 bases, with 15 bases remaining between them. The CDR3 spans 16 residues. The CDR3 sequence is CASSQDLTGGPETQYF. The CDR3 bases are TGCGCCAGCAGCCAAGATTTAACGGGGGGCCCAGAGACCCAGTACTTC.

This clonotype was observed a few times. V is TRBV27 and J is TRBJ1-2, with TRBD1 identical over 9 bases. Germline assignment: CDR1 MNHEY and CDR2 SMNVEV (reference sequence). The CDR3 runs 14 residues. J gave up 9 bases and V 5 bases, and 10 bases lay outside the gene matches. DNA of the CDR3: TGTGCCAGCAGTCAAGACGGGACAGGGTGGAGCTACACCTTC. Translated, it gives CASSQDGTGWSYTF.

This clonotype was observed a handful of times. This sequence joins TRBV27 and TRBJ2-7; 7 bases are shared with TRBD2. CDR1 is MNHEY and CDR2 is SMNVEV in the germline V gene (reference sequence). V was pared by 5 bases and J by 0 bases, with 10 bases of the junction left unmatched. This CDR3 spans 16 amino acids. The CDR3 reads CASSLSAGTSSYEQYF. The CDR3 region has the DNA TGTGCCAGCAGTCTTTCAGCGGGAACAAGCTCCTACGAGCAGTACTTC.

A remark on this clonotype: At one end, the junction sequence differs from germline, possibly due to a read error. V and J are TRBV10-3 and TRBJ1-2; D call uncertain. The CDR3 extends over 11 amino acids. CDR1 is ENHRY, CDR2 SYGVKD, per germline. The CDR3 nucleotides read TGTGCCATGCGCTCCCCCTATAGCTACACCTTC. Translating gives CAMRSPYSYTF.

This clonotype was recorded a few times. This sequence joins TRBV28 and TRBJ2-4; no firm D call. The V and J ends lost 2 bases and 8 bases respectively, with 16 bases between them. CDR3 length: 15 amino acids. The V gene's germline CDR1 is MDHEN and CDR2 SYDVKM. The CDR3 spells CASSLGARQTDIQYF. CDR3 sequence (DNA): TGTGCCAGCAGTTTAGGAGCCAGGCAGACGGACATTCAGTACTTC.